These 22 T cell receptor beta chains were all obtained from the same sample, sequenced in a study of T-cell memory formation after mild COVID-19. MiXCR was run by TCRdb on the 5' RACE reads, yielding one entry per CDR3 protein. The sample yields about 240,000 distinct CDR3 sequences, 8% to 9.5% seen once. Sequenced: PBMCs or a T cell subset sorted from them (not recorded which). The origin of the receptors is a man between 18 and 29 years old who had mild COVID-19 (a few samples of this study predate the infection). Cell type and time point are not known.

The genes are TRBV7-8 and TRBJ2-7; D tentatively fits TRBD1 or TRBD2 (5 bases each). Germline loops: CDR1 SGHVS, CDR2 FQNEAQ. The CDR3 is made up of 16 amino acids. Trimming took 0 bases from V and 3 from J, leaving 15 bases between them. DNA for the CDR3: TGTGCCAGCAGCTTAGCAGGGGCTAGCTTTGGCTACGAGCAGTACTTC. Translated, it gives CASSLAGASFGYEQYF.

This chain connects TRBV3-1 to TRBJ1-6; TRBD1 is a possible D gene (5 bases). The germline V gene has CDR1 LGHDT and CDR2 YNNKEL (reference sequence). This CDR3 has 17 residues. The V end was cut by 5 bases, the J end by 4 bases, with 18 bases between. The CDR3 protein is CASSSFSGSSYNSPLHF. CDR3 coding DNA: TGTGCCAGCAGCTCCTTTTCAGGGAGCTCATATAATTCACCCCTCCACTTT.

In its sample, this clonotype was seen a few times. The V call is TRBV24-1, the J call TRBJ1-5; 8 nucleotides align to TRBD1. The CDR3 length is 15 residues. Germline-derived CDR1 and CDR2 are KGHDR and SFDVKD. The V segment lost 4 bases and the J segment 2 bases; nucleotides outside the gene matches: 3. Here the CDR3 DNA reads TGTGCCACCAGTGACCAGGGACAGGGCAATCAGCCCCAGCATTTT. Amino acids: CATSDQGQGNQPQHF.

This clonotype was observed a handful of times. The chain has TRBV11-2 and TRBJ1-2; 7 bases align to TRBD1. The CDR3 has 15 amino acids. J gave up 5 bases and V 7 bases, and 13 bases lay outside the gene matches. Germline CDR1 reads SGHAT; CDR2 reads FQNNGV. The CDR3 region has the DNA TGTGCCAGCAAATACCGGGACAGTTCTTTTTATGGCTACACCTTC. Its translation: CASKYRDSSFYGYTF.

CDR3 nucleotide sequence: TGTGCCAGCAGCCCTACCTTCCCCCTTGCGGGAGAGACCCAGTACTTC. Amino acid sequence: CASSPTFPLAGETQYF. The V gene is TRBV5-4, the J gene TRBJ2-5, with D possibly TRBD2 on 5 matching bases. Germline-derived CDR1 and CDR2 are SGHNT and YYREEE (reference sequence). V was clipped by 4 bases and J by 4 bases, with 20 bases between them. CDR3 size: 16 residues.

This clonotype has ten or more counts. The CDR3 spells CASRQGGANVLTF. DNA for the CDR3: TGCGCCAGCAGACAGGGTGGGGCCAACGTCCTGACTTTC. The rearrangement joins TRBV23-1 to TRBJ2-6, with D possibly TRBD1 on 6 matching bases. Being an ORF, TRBV23-1 has a function that is uncertain. The ends were cut back, 6 bases at V and 3 bases at J, with 6 bases in the middle. This CDR3 spans 13 amino acids.

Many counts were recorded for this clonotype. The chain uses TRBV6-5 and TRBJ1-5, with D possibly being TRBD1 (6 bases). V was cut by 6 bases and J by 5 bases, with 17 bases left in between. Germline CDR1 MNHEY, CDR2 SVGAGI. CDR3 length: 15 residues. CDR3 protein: CASSLGGPQDQPQHF. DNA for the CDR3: TGTGCCAGCAGCCTCGGGGGCCCCCAGGATCAGCCCCAGCATTTT.

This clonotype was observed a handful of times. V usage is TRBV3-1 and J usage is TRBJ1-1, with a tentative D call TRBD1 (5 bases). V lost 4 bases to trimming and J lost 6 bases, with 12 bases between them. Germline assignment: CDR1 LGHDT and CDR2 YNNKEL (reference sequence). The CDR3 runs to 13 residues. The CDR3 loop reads CASSRRGLAEAFF. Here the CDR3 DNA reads TGTGCCAGCAGCCGTAGGGGCTTGGCTGAAGCTTTCTTT.

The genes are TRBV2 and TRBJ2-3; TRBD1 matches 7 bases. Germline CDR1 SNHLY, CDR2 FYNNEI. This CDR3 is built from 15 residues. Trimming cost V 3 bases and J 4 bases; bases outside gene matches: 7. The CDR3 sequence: CASSEERTGSDTQYF. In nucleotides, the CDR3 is TGTGCCAGCAGTGAGGAGAGGACAGGTTCAGATACGCAGTATTTT. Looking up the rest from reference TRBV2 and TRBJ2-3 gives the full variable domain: EPEVTQTPSHQVTQMGQEVILRCVPISNHLYFYWYRQILGQKVEFLVSFYNNEISEKSEIFDDQFSVERPDGSNFTLKIRSTKLEDSAMYFCASSEERTGSDTQYFGPGTRLTVL.

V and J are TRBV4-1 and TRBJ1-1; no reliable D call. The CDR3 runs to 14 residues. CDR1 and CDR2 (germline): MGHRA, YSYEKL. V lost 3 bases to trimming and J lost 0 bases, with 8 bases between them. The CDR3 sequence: CASSQGNLNTEAFF. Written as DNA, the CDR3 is TGCGCCAGCAGCCAGGGGAACCTGAACACTGAAGCTTTCTTT.

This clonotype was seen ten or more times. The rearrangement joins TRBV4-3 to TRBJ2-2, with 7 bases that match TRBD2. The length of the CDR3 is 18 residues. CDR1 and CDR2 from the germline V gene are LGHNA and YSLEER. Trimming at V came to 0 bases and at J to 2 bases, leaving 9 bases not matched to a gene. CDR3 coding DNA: TGCGCCAGCAGCCAAGAAGCTCTAGCGGACTATAACACCGGGGAGCTGTTTTTT. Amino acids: CASSQEALADYNTGELFF.

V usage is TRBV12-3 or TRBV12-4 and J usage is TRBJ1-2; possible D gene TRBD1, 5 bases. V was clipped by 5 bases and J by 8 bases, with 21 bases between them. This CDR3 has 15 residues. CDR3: CASSLSPGTVEGYTF. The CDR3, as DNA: TGTGCCAGCAGTCTCTCGCCAGGGACCGTAGAAGGCTACACCTTC.

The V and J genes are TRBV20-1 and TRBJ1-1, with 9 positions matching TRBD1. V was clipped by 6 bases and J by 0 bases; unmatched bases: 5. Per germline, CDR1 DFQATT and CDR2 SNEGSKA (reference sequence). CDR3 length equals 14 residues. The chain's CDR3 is CSAGGQGLNTEAFF. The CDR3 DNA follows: TGCAGTGCAGGGGGACAGGGACTGAACACTGAAGCTTTCTTT.

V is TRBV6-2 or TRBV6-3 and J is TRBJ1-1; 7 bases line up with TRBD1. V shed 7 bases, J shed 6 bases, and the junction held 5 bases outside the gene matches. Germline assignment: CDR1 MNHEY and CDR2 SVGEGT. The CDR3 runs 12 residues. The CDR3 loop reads CASTQGIAEAFF. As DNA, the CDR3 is TGTGCCAGCACACAGGGGATAGCTGAAGCTTTCTTT.

CDR3 in DNA: TGCAGTGCTAAGGCTCAATTAAACAGCTACGAGCAGTACTTC. Protein sequence: CSAKAQLNSYEQYF. The genes are TRBV20-1 and TRBJ2-7; the D is unclear. Germline lookup yields CDR1 DFQATT and CDR2 SNEGSKA (reference sequence). The CDR3 sequence is 14 residues long. V lost 4 bases, J lost 3 bases, and 16 bases lay in between.

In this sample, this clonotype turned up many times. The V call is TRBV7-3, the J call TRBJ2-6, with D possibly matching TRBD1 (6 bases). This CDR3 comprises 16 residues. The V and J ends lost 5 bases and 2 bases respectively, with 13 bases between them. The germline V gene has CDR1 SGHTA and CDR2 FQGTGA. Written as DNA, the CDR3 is TGTGCCAGCAGCACCCAACAGGGCCCTGGGGCCAACGTCCTGACTTTC. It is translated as CASSTQQGPGANVLTF. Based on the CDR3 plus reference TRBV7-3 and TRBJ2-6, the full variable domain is GAGVSQTPSNKVTEKGKYVELRCDPISGHTALYWYRQSLGQGPEFLIYFQGTGAADDSGLPNDRFFAVRPEGSVSTLKIQRTERGDSAVYLCASSTQQGPGANVLTFGAGSRLTVL.

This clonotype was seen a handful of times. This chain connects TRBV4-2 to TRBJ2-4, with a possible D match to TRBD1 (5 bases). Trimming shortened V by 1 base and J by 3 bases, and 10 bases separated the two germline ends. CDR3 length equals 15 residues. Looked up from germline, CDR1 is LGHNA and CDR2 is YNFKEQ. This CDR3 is CASSQGLQGKNIQYF. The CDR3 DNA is TGTGCCAGCAGCCAAGGTTTGCAGGGCAAAAACATTCAGTACTTC.

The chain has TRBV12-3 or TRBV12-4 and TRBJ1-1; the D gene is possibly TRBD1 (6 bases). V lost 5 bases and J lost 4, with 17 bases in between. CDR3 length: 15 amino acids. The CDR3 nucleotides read TGTGCCAGCAGTATCTCGGCAGGGGTGGGCACTGAAGCTTTCTTT. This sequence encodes CASSISAGVGTEAFF.

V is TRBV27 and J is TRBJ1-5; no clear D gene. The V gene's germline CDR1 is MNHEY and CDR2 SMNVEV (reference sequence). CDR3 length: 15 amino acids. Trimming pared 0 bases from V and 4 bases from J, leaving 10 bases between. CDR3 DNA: TGTGCCAGCAGTTTATCGGGCCTGGGGAATCAGCCCCAGCATTTT. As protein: CASSLSGLGNQPQHF.

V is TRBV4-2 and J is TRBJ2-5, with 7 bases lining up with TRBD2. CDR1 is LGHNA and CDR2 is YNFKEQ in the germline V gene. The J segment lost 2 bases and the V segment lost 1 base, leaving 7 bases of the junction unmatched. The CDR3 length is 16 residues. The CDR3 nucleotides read TGTGCCAGCAGCCAAGGTCGGCGGGGGATGCAAGAGACCCAGTACTTC. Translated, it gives CASSQGRRGMQETQYF.

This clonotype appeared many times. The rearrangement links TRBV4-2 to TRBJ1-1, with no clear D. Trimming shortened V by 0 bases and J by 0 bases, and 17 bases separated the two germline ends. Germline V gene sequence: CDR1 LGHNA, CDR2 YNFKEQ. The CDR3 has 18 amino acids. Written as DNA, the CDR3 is TGTGCCAGCAGCCAAGACCCTGGAGGGCGGCGAGTGAACACTGAAGCTTTCTTT. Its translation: CASSQDPGGRRVNTEAFF.

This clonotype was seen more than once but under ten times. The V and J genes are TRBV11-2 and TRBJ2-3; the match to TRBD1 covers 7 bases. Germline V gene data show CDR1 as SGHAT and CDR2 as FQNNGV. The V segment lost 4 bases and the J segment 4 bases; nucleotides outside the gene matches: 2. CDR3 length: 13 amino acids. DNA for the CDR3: TGTGCCAGCAGCTCGGACAGGTCAGATACGCAGTATTTT. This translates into CASSSDRSDTQYF.